A selection of T cell receptor beta chains follows, all from one sample in a study of cytomegalovirus exposure and HLA in healthy donors. TCRdb keeps only in-frame clones here, not all; method: immunoSEQ multiplex PCR. The sample has some 150,000 clones; 64% are singletons. The sequenced sample consisted of PBMCs. All receptors derive from a woman aged 25 to 39 in good health and CMV-seropositive. The conserved cysteine and the conserved F or W are not part of the CDR3 here.

V	J	CDR3
TRBV30	TRBJ1-5	AWSVSRGKYSNQPQH
TRBV28	TRBJ1-5	ASSLYQYQPQH
TRBV2	TRBJ1-2	ASRPGGGPNYGYT
TRBV10-2	TRBJ2-7	ASSTSGRTYEQY
TRBV5-1	TRBJ2-7	ASSLGDTMYEQY
TRBV6-5	TRBJ1-2	ASSHRDRQNYGYT
TRBV14	TRBJ2-1	ASNLAGGPVNEQF
TRBV11-1	TRBJ1-1	ASSPGPFREAF
TRBV9	TRBJ2-3	ASTLGAMITDTQY
TRBV5-1	TRBJ2-7	ASSFQGAHEQY
TRBV14	TRBJ1-2	ASRPAGRGREDYGYT
TRBV6-5	TRBJ1-2	ASSSYGTGHGYT
TRBV10-1	TRBJ2-1	ASGDSYNEQF
TRBV6-6	TRBJ1-2	ASSYSSPEGYT
TRBV9	TRBJ1-2	ASSVGGGGLPYGYT
TRBV5-8	TRBJ2-1	ASTYGTGTAEQF
TRBV29-1	TRBJ1-1	SVHQLANTEAF
TRBV15	TRBJ2-7	ATSRGDSGSSYEQY
TRBV2	TRBJ2-3	ASSRLSGGSTDTQY
TRBV27	TRBJ1-2	ASSLTKAGGGSGYT
TRBV11-3	TRBJ1-2	ASSDGRANLNYGYT
TRBV4-1	TRBJ2-7	ASSRRTDSYEQY
TRBV2	TRBJ2-3	ASSGSSGTDTQY
TRBV27	TRBJ2-2	ASSLRLAGSNTGELF
TRBV2	TRBJ1-5	ASSVRGVGEQPQH
TRBV6-1	TRBJ1-4	ASRGGGGVEKLF
TRBV6-4	TRBJ2-3	ASSDWGDGRGDTQY
TRBV27	TRBJ1-1	ASSLNGQPPTEAF
TRBV18	TRBJ1-2	ASSPRDRGGYGYT
TRBV7-3	TRBJ2-1	ASSLISGGVPEQF
TRBV5-4	TRBJ2-7	ASSATGTGSLEQY
TRBV10-1	TRBJ2-5	ASSDDRGPQETQY
TRBV5-1	TRBJ2-3	ASGLLAGDTDTQY